The source of this T cell receptor (beta chain) is a study of molecular identifiers for immune sequencing clone quantification. Study-wide background: Naive CD8 RNA (approximately 20,000 or 100,000 cells) was divided into five aliquots, with four sequenced.

Previously described methods and listed TCR primers produced bulk TCR libraries. Each CDR3 protein is one row after TCRdb ran MiXCR on the PCR reads. The sample has under 600,000 distinct CDR3 sequences, about a fifth seen once. Based on a CD8+CD4-CCR7+CD45RA+ profile, naive CD8 T cells were sorted. J lost 1 base, V lost 6 bases, and 4 bases had no gene match. The CDR3 extends over 15 amino acids. The table lists this clonotype with many counts. The source material was naive CD8+ T cells from blood, with Jurkat cell RNA spiked in. Subset described: FACS-sorted CD8+CD4-CCR7+CD45RA+ naive T cells. The source of this sequence is a human donor in good health. Some libraries in this study had Jurkat cell RNA spiked in. The chain joins TRBV12-3 or TRBV12-4 to TRBJ2-5, with 11 bases matching TRBD2. Here the CDR3 reads CASSYSGGAQETQYF. CDR3 sequence (DNA): TGTGCCAGCAGCTATAGCGGGGGGGCCCAAGAGACCCAGTACTTC.